Listed below are T cell receptor beta chains from one sample, sequenced in a study of cytomegalovirus exposure and HLA in healthy donors. Sequenced by immunoSEQ multiplex PCR; TCRdb stores in-frame clones only, minus some. The data show more than 90,000 clones, with 88% seen just once and more than 1.5% held by the top ten. Sequencing input: PBMCs. The receptors originated from a man aged 18 to 30 in good health and CMV-seronegative. Both conserved end residues are part of each CDR3. The order of the fields is V gene, D gene, clone size, J gene, CDR3 protein, CDR3 DNA. The D gene is left open where the match is weak. Size is omitted from some rows. Given values are once, few, many or a class for expanded clones.

v_call: TRBV2; d_call: TRBD1; clone_size: NA; j_call: TRBJ1-2; cdr3_aa: CASREKTGGNGYTF; cdr3_nt: TGTGCCAGCAGAGAGAAAACAGGGGGGAATGGCTACACCTTC
v_call: TRBV7-9; d_call: NA; clone_size: few; j_call: TRBJ2-7; cdr3_aa: CASRVGPAYDEQYF; cdr3_nt: TGTGCCAGCAGAGTGGGCCCGGCGTATGACGAGCAGTACTTC
v_call: TRBV6-6; d_call: NA; clone_size: few; j_call: TRBJ1-1; cdr3_aa: CASSYMQGSSTEAFF; cdr3_nt: TGTGCCAGCAGTTACATGCAGGGTTCGAGTACTGAAGCTTTCTTT
v_call: TRBV29-1; d_call: TRBD1; clone_size: NA; j_call: TRBJ2-7; cdr3_aa: CSVARQGPGEQYF; cdr3_nt: TGCAGCGTTGCCCGACAGGGTCCAGGCGAGCAGTACTTC
v_call: TRBV2; d_call: NA; clone_size: NA; j_call: TRBJ1-1; cdr3_aa: CASTPGVYTEAFF; cdr3_nt: TGTGCCAGCACCCCAGGGGTATACACTGAAGCTTTCTTT
v_call: TRBV5-1; d_call: NA; clone_size: NA; j_call: TRBJ2-7; cdr3_aa: CASRQGGGYEQYF; cdr3_nt: TGCGCCAGCCGGCAGGGGGGCGGCTACGAGCAGTACTTC
v_call: TRBV10-2; d_call: TRBD2; clone_size: NA; j_call: TRBJ2-5; cdr3_aa: CASAKPGLAEEETQYF; cdr3_nt: TGCGCCAGCGCCAAACCGGGACTAGCGGAGGAAGAGACCCAGTACTTC
v_call: TRBV7-6; d_call: NA; clone_size: NA; j_call: TRBJ2-3; cdr3_aa: CASSLDRAGAVDTQYF; cdr3_nt: TGTGCCAGCAGCTTGGACCGTGCGGGGGCCGTAGATACGCAGTATTTT
v_call: TRBV18; d_call: NA; clone_size: NA; j_call: TRBJ2-1; cdr3_aa: CASSPPSDNVYNEQFF; cdr3_nt: TGTGCCAGCTCACCACCTTCGGACAACGTCTACAATGAGCAGTTCTTC
v_call: TRBV19; d_call: NA; clone_size: NA; j_call: TRBJ1-2; cdr3_aa: CASNSGGWNYGYTF; cdr3_nt: TGTGCCAGTAATAGCGGGGGGTGGAACTATGGCTACACCTTC
v_call: TRBV19; d_call: NA; clone_size: NA; j_call: TRBJ1-1; cdr3_aa: CASRDIADTEAFF; cdr3_nt: TGTGCCAGTAGGGACATAGCGGACACTGAAGCTTTCTTT
v_call: TRBV7-8; d_call: TRBD2; clone_size: NA; j_call: TRBJ2-3; cdr3_aa: CASSRPSGRRTPDTQYF; cdr3_nt: TGTGCCAGCAGCCGTCCTAGCGGGAGGCGAACCCCAGATACGCAGTATTTT